The next 14 T cell receptor beta chains were all read from a single sample in a study of T cell repertoires in cytomegalovirus infection. Their target antigens are unknown. A single record per CDR3 protein comes from TCRdb applying MiXCR to the reads. This repertoire shows a few hundred thousand distinct CDR3 sequences, 42% found once; its top ten account for just under 45%. Sequencing was performed on cultured PBMCs, taken from culture after CMV antigen stimulation. The receptors were gathered from a human donor in good health (CMV status not recorded). Some clones in this sample may be carry-over from other donors' samples.

This clonotype was counted between two and nine times. The chain recombines TRBV7-2 with TRBJ2-1, with 7 bases matching TRBD2. The V gene end was trimmed by 5 bases and the J gene end by 9 bases; junction bases not matched to a gene: 7. The length of the CDR3 is 13 residues. Germline V lookup: CDR1 SGHTA, CDR2 FQGNSA. The CDR3 loop reads CASSALPSGEQFF. The CDR3 DNA sequence: TGTGCCAGCAGCGCCCTCCCTAGCGGTGAGCAGTTCTTC. The full variable domain, in which reference TRBV7-2 and TRBJ2-1 provide the parts outside the CDR3, is GAGVSQSPSNKVTEKGKDVELRCDPISGHTALYWYRQSLGQGLEFLIYFQGNSAPDKSGLPSDRFSAERTGGSVSTLTIQRTQQEDSAVYLCASSALPSGEQFFGPGTRLTVL.

This chain joins TRBV12-3 or TRBV12-4 and TRBJ1-6; a weak D match, TRBD1 (6 bases). V was cut by 6 bases and J by 7 bases, with 10 bases left in between. The CDR3 extends over 13 amino acids. The DNA for the CDR3 is TGTGCCAGCAGCCGTACAGGGAATTCACCCCTCCACTTT. It codes for CASSRTGNSPLHF.

The V call is TRBV6-1, the J call TRBJ2-7, with TRBD1 as a possible D gene (5 bases). This CDR3 has 15 amino acids. Germline V lookup: CDR1 MNHNS, CDR2 SASEGT. Between the trimmed V and J ends, which lost 0 bases and 3 bases, there was a span of 12 bases. CDR3 in amino acids: CASSEAPGQGYEQYF. In DNA, the CDR3 is TGTGCCAGCAGTGAAGCGCCGGGTCAGGGCTACGAGCAGTACTTC.

This clonotype was seen only a few times. This rearrangement joins TRBV27 to TRBJ1-4; tentatively, D is TRBD1 (6 bases). This CDR3 has 14 residues. The germline V gene has CDR1 MNHEY and CDR2 SMNVEV (reference sequence). V shed 3 bases and J shed 3 bases, with 8 bases lying between them. CDR3 in amino acids: CASSFRTANEKLFF. CDR3 in DNA: TGTGCCAGCAGTTTTAGGACAGCTAATGAAAAACTGTTTTTT.

This clonotype turned up a few times. V gene TRBV28 combines with J gene TRBJ1-1; a weak D match, TRBD1 (5 bases). V was shortened by 3 bases and J by 11 bases, with 19 bases between the two germline ends. The CDR3 is 14 amino acids. Germline CDR1 and CDR2: MDHEN and SYDVKM. CDR3 DNA sequence: TGTGCCAGCAGTTTGTTCCTCGCGGGGGTTGAGGCTTTCTTT. As protein: CASSLFLAGVEAFF.

There are a few counts of this clonotype. The CDR3 protein is CASSLEGLAGFTDTQYF. The CDR3, as DNA: TGTGCCAGCAGCTTAGAGGGACTAGCGGGGTTCACAGATACGCAGTATTTT. This chain joins TRBV7-2 and TRBJ2-3; 13 bases line up with TRBD2. The CDR3 loop spans 17 amino acids. V trimming: 1 base; J trimming: 2 bases; junction bases outside the gene matches: 3. CDR1 is SGHTA and CDR2 is FQGNSA in the germline V gene.

In this sample, this clonotype turned up a few times. The chain uses TRBV19 and TRBJ1-5; no clear D. In germline, CDR1 is LNHDA, CDR2 SQIVND (reference sequence). This CDR3 region has 13 residues. V dropped 4 bases and J dropped 1 base, with 5 bases sitting between them. The CDR3 loop reads CASSKSSNQPQHF. As DNA, the CDR3 is TGTGCCAGTAGTAAATCCAGCAATCAGCCCCAGCATTTT. The variable domain in full, completed from reference TRBV19 and TRBJ1-5, reads DGGITQSPKYLFRKEGQNVTLSCEQNLNHDAMYWYRQDPGQGLRLIYYSQIVNDFQKGDIAEGYSVSREKKESFPLTVTSAQKNPTAFYLCASSKSSNQPQHFGDGTRLSIL.

CDR3 sequence: CASSVQDPDTQYF. DNA for the CDR3: TGTGCCAGCAGTGTACAGGATCCAGATACGCAGTATTTT. The rearrangement links TRBV6-1 to TRBJ2-3; the D gene is possibly TRBD1 (5 bases). This CDR3 region has 13 residues. Trimming removed 4 bases from V and 4 bases from J, with 9 bases in between. The V gene's germline CDR1 is MNHNS and CDR2 SASEGT.

This chain links TRBV9 with TRBJ2-7, with 8 bases lining up with TRBD1. The junction had 4 bases not matched to a gene; V was cut back by 0 bases and J by 2 bases. From germline, CDR1 is SGDLS and CDR2 YYNGEE. The length of the CDR3 is 15 residues. CDR3 bases: TGTGCCAGCAGCGTAGGAGTGACAGGGGCCTACGAGCAGTACTTC. It codes for CASSVGVTGAYEQYF.

This chain uses TRBV12-3 or TRBV12-4 with TRBJ1-2, with TRBD1 as a possible D gene (5 bases). The CDR3 is made up of 13 amino acids. The germline V and J ends were trimmed by 3 bases and 7 bases, with 12 bases remaining between them. CDR3: CASSLGELGGYTF. The CDR3 bases are TGTGCCAGCAGTTTGGGGGAATTAGGTGGCTACACCTTC.

The chain couples TRBV7-9 to TRBJ2-1; 7 bases are shared with TRBD1. The CDR3 covers 16 residues. Looked up from germline, CDR1 is SEHNR and CDR2 is FQNEAQ (reference sequence). J was trimmed by 9 bases and V by 4 bases; bases with no gene match: 15. CDR3 residues: CASSCIGDSRDCEQFF. CDR3 nucleotides: TGTGCCAGCAGCTGCATCGGGGACAGTCGGGATTGTGAGCAGTTCTTC.

This clonotype was detected a few times. The chain combines TRBV7-8 with TRBJ2-1, with 8 bases identical to TRBD2. The germline CDR1 and CDR2 sequences are SGHVS and FQNEAQ. There are 16 residues in the CDR3. The trim removed 5 bases at V and 0 bases at J, leaving 6 bases unmatched. The CDR3 sequence is CASSLIAGSSYNEQFF. CDR3 DNA sequence: TGTGCCAGCAGCCTAATAGCGGGGAGCTCCTACAATGAGCAGTTCTTC.

The rearrangement joins TRBV19 to TRBJ2-7, with TRBD1 as a possible D gene (5 bases). CDR1 and CDR2 from the germline V gene are LNHDA and SQIVND (reference sequence). The V end was cut by 5 bases, the J end by 5 bases, with 13 bases between. The CDR3 length is 13 residues. The CDR3 loop reads CASSVNQGHEQYF. The DNA for the CDR3 is TGTGCCAGTAGTGTGAACCAGGGTCACGAGCAGTACTTC.

The chain carries TRBV2 and TRBJ2-7; D possibly uses TRBD1 or TRBD2 (6 bases each). Per germline, CDR1 SNHLY and CDR2 FYNNEI. V dropped 7 bases and J dropped 2 bases, with 12 bases sitting between them. The CDR3 runs to 13 residues. Here the CDR3 reads CASTTGATYEQYF. The CDR3 DNA reads as TGTGCCAGCACGACGGGGGCGACCTACGAGCAGTACTTC.